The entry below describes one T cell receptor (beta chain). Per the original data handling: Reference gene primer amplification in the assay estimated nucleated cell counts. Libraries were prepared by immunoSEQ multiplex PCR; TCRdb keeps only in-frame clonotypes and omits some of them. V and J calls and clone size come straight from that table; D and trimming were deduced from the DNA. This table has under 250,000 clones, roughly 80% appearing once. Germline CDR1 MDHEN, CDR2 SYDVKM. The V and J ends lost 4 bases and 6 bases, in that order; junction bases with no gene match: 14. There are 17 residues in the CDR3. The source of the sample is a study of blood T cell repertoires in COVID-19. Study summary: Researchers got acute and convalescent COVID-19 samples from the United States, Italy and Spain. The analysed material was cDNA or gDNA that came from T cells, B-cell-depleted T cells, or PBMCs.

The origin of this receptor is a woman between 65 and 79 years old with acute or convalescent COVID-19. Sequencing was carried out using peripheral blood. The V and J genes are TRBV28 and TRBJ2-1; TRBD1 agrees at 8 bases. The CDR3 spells CASSSLLPGQAINEQFF. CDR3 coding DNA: TGTGCCAGCAGTTCTTTACTTCCGGGACAGGCCATCAATGAGCAGTTCTTC.